This paragraph reports one TCR beta chain. Its specificity is unknown. The junction and the germline gene differ at one end; a read error may be behind it. This sample stems from a study of molecular identifiers for immune sequencing clone quantification. In TCRdb, the PCR reads were re-called with MiXCR into one record per CDR3 protein. Of some 580,000 distinct CDR3 sequences in the sample, about 25% were seen once. Per the germline V gene, CDR1 is LNHDA and CDR2 is SQIVND (reference sequence). CDR3 length equals 14 residues. Findings of the study overall: Clones that had above 20 RNA copies took up over 99% of effector molecules but under 1% in naive cells.

A CD8+CD4-CCR7+CD45RA+ phenotype served as the sorting definition for naive CD8 T cells. The chain has TRBV19 and TRBJ2-5; 9 bases line up with TRBD1. The receptor was isolated from a human donor in good health. Some libraries in this study had Jurkat cell RNA spiked in. The sequenced sample consisted of naive CD8+ T cells from blood, with Jurkat cell RNA spiked in. The subset is: FACS-sorted CD8+CD4-CCR7+CD45RA+ naive T cells. As DNA, the CDR3 is TGTGCCATTTACAGGGGGCCTTTCCAAGGGACCCAGTACTTC. It is translated as CAIYRGPFQGTQYF. Full variable domain (outside the CDR3, taken from reference TRBV19 and TRBJ2-5): DGGITQSPKYLFRKEGQNVTLSCEQNLNHDAMYWYRQDPGQGLRLIYYSQIVNDFQKGDIAEGYSVSREKKESFPLTVTSAQKNPTAFYLCAIYRGPFQGTQYFGPGTRLLVL.